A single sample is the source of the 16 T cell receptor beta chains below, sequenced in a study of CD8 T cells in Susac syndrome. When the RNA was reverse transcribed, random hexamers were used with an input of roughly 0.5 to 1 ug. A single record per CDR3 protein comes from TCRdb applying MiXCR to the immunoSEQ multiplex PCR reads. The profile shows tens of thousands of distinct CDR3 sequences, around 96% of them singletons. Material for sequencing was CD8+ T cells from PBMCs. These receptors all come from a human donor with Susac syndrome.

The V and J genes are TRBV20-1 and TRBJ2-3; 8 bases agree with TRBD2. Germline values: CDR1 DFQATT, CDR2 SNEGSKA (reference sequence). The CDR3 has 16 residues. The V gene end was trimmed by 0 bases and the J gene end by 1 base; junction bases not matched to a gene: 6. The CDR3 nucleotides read TGCAGTGCTAGAGATCCGACGGGGGGGGGCACAGATACGCAGTATTTT. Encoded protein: CSARDPTGGGTDTQYF.

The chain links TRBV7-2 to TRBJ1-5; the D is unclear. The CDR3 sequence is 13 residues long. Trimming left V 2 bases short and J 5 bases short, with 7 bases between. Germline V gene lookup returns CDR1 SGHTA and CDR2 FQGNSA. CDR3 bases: TGTGCCAGCAGCTTATACCGAGATCAGCCCCAGCATTTT. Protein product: CASSLYRDQPQHF.

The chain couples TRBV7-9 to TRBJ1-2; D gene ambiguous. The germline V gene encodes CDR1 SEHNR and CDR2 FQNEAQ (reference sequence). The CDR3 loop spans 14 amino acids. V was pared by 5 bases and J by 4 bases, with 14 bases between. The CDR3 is CASSPEGSSYGYTF. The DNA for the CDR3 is TGTGCCAGCAGCCCCGAAGGCAGTTCCTATGGCTACACCTTC.

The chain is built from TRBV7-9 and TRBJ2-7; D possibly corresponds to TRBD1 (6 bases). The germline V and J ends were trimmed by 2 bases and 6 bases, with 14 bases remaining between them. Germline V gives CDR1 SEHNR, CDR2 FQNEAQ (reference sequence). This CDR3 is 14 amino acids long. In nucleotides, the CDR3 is TGTGCCAGCAGCTTACCAGCAGGGGTGCCCGAGCAGTACTTC. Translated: CASSLPAGVPEQYF.

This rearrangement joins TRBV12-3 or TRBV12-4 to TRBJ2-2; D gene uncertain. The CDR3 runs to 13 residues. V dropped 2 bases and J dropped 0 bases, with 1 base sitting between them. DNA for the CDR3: TGTGCCAGCAGTTTACCGAACACCGGGGAGCTGTTTTTT. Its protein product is CASSLPNTGELFF.

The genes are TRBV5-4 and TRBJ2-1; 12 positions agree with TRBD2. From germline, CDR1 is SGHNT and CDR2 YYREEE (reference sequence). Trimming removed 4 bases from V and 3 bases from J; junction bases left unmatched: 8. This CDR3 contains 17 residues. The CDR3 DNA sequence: TGTGCCAGCAGCCAGAACCTAGCGGGGGGGTACTACAATGAGCAGTTCTTC. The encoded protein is CASSQNLAGGYYNEQFF.

The CDR3 loop is CASGTTSRELFF. Written as DNA, the CDR3 is TGTGCTTCCGGGACAACAAGCCGGGAGCTGTTTTTT. The chain has TRBV12-5 and TRBJ2-2; weak D call: TRBD1 (6 bases). Germline V gene sequence: CDR1 LGHNT, CDR2 FRNRAP. The CDR3 has 12 amino acids. V was clipped by 11 bases and J by 9 bases, with 16 bases between them. The full variable domain, its missing parts supplied by reference TRBV12-5 and TRBJ2-2, is DARVTQTPRHKVTEMGQEVTMRCQPILGHNTVFWYRQTMMQGLELLAYFRNRAPLDDSGMPKDRFSAEMPDATLATLKIQPSEPRDSAVYFCASGTTSRELFFGEGSRLTVL.

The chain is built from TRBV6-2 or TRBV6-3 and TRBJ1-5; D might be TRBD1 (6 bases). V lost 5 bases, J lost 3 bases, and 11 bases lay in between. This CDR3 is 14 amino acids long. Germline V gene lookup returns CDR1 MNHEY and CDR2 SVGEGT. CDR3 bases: TGTGCCAGCAGTCGTACAGGGAACAATCAGCCCCAGCATTTT. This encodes CASSRTGNNQPQHF.

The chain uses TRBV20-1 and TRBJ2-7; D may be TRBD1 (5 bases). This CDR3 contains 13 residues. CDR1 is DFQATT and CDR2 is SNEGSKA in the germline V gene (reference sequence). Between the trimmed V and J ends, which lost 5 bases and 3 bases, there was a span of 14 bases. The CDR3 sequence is CSAPDKGDYEQYF. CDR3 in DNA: TGCAGTGCTCCCGACAAAGGGGACTACGAGCAGTACTTC.

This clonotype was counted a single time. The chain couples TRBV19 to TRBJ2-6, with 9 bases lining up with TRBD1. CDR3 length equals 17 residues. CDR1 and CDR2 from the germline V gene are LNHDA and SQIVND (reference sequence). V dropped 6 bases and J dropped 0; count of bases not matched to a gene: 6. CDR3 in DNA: TGTGCCAGTAGAAGGGGACAGGGCCTCTCTGGGGCCAACGTCCTGACTTTC. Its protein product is CASRRGQGLSGANVLTF.

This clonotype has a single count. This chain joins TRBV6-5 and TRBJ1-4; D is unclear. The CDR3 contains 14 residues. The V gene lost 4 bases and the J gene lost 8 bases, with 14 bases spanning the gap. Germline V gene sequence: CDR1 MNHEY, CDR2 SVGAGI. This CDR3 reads CASSSYGEAEKLFF. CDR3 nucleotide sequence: TGTGCCAGCAGTTCTTACGGGGAGGCGGAAAAACTGTTTTTT.

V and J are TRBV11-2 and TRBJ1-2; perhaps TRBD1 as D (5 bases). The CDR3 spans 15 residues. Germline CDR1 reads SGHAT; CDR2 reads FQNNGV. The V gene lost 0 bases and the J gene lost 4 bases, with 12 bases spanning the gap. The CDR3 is CASSLEPTASYGYTF. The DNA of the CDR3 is TGTGCCAGCAGCTTAGAGCCGACAGCGTCCTATGGCTACACCTTC. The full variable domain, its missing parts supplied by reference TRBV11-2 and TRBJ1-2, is EAGVAQSPRYKIIEKRQSVAFWCNPISGHATLYWYQQILGQGPKLLIQFQNNGVVDDSQLPKDRFSAERLKGVDSTLKIQPAKLEDSAVYLCASSLEPTASYGYTFGSGTRLTVV.

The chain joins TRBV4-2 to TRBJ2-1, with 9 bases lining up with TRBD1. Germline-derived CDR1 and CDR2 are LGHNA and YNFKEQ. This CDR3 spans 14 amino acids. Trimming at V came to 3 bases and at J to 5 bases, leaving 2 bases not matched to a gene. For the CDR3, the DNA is TGTGCCAGCAGCCACGACAGGGGGGACAATGAGCAGTTCTTC. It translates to CASSHDRGDNEQFF.

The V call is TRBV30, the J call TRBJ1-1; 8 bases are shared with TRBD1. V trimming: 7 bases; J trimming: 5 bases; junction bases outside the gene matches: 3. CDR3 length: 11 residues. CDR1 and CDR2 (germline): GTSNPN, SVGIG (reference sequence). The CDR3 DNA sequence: TGTGCCTTAAGACAGGGGACTGAAGCTTTCTTT. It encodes CALRQGTEAFF.

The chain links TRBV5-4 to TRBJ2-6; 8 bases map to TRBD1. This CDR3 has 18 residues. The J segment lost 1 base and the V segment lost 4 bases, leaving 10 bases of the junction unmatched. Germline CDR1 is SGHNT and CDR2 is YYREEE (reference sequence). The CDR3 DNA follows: TGTGCCAGCAGCCCGATAGGGACAGGCTCGTCTGGGGCCAACGTCCTGACTTTC. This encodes CASSPIGTGSSGANVLTF.

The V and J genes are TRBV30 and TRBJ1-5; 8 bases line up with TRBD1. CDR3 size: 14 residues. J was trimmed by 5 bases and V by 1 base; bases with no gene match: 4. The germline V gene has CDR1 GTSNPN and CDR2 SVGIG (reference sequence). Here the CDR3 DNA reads TGTGCCTGGAGTGAAGGGACAGGTTATCAGCCCCAGCATTTT. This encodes CAWSEGTGYQPQHF.